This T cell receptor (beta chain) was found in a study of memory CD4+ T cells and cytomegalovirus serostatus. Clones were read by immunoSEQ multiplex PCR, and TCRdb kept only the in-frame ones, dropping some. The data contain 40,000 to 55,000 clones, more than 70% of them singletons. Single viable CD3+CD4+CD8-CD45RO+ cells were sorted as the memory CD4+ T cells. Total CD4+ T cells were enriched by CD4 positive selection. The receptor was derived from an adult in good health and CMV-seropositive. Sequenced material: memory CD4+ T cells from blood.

In nucleotides, the CDR3 is TGTGCCAGCAGTTACTCGAAGACCTCAGGTGAAAAACTGTTTTTT. It codes for CASSYSKTSGEKLFF. The rearrangement joins TRBV6-6 to TRBJ1-4; D gene unclear. CDR3 size: 15 residues. CDR1 is MNHNY, CDR2 SVGAGI, per germline (reference sequence). The V end lost 0 bases, the J end lost 7 bases, and 12 bases lay between the germline ends.